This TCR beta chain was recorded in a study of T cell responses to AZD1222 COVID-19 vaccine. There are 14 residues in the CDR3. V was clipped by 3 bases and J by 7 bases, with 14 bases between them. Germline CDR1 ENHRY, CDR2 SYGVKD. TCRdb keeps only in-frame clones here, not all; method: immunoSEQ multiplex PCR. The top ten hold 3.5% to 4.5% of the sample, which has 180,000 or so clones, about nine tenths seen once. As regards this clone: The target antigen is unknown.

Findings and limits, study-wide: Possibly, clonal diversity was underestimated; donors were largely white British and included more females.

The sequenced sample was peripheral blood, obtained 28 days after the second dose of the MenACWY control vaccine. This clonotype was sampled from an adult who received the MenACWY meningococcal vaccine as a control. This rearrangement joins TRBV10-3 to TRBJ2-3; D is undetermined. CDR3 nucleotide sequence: TGTGCCATCAGTGAACCGACGTTTGGGCATACGCAGTATTTT. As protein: CAISEPTFGHTQYF.